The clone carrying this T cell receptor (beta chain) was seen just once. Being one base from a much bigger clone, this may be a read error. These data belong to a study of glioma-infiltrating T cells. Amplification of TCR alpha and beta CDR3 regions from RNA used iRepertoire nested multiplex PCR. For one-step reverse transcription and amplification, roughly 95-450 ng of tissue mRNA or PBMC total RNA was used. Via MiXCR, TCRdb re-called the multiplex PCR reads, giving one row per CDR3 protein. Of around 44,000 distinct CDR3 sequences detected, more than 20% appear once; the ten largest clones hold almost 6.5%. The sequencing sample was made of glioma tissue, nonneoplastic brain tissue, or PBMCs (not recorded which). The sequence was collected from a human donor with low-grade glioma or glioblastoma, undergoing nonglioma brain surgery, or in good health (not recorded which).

The CDR3 nucleotides read TGTGCTAGTGGTGGCAACCTACAGGGTTTCGGGGTAAGAGCTTTCTTT. Its protein product is CASGGNLQGFGVRAFF. The V gene is TRBV12-5, the J gene TRBJ1-1; a weak D match, TRBD1 (6 bases). V gave up 5 bases and J gave up 10 bases, with 26 bases separating them. CDR3 length equals 16 residues. Germline lookup yields CDR1 LGHNT and CDR2 FRNRAP. Complete variable domain (other parts from reference TRBV12-5 and TRBJ1-1): DARVTQTPRHKVTEMGQEVTMRCQPILGHNTVFWYRQTMMQGLELLAYFRNRAPLDDSGMPKDRFSAEMPDATLATLKIQPSEPRDSAVYFCASGGNLQGFGVRAFFGQGTRLTVV.